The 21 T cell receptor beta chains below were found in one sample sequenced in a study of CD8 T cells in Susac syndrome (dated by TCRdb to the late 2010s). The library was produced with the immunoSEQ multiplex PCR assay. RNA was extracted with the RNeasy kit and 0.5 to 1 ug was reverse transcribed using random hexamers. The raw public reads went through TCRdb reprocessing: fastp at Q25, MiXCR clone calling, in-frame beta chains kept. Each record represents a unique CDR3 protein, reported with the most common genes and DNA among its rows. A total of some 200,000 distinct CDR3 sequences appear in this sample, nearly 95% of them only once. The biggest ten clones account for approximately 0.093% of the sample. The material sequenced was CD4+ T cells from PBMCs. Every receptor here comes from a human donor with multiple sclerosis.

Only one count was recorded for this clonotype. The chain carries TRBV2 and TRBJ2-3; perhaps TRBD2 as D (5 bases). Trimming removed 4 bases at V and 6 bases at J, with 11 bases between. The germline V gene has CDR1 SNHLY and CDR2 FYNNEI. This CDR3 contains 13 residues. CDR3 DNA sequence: TGTGCCAGCAGTGGATTGGGAGAGGATACGCAGTATTTT. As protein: CASSGLGEDTQYF.

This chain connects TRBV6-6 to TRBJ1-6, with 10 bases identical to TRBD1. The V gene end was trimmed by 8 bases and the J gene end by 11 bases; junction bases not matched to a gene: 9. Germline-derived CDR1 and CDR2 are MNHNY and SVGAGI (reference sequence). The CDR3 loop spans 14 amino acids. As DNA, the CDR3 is TGTGCCAGCGGACTCCGGGACAGGGGTACACCCCTCCACTTT. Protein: CASGLRDRGTPLHF.

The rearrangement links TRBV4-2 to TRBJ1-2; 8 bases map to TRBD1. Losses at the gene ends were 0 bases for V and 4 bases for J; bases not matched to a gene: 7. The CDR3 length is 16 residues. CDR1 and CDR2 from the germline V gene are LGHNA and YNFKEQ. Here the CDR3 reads CASSQDFGTGGYGYTF. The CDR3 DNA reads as TGTGCCAGCAGCCAAGATTTCGGAACAGGGGGCTATGGCTACACCTTC.

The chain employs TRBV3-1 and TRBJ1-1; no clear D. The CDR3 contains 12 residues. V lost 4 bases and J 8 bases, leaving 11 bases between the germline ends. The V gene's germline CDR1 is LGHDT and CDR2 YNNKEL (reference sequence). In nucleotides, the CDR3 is TGTGCCAGCAGCCGAACGACGGGAGAAGCTTTCTTT. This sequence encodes CASSRTTGEAFF.

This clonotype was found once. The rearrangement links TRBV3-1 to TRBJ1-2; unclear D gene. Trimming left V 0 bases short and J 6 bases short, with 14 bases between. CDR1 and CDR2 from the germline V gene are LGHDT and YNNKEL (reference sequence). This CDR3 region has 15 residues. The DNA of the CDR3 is TGTGCCAGCAGCCAAGATTTAGGAGGCTTTGATGGCTACACCTTC. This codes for CASSQDLGGFDGYTF. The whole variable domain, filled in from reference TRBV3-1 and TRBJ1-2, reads DTAVSQTPKYLVTQMGNDKSIKCEQNLGHDTMYWYKQDSKKFLKIMFSYNNKELIINETVPNRFSPKSPDKAHLNLHINSLELGDSAVYFCASSQDLGGFDGYTFGSGTRLTVV.

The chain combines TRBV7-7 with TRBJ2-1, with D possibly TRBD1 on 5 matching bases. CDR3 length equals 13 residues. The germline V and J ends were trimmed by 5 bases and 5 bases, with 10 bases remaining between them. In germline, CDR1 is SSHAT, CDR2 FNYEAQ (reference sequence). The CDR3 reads CASSLDRHNEQFF. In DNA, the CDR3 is TGTGCCAGCAGCCTCGACAGACACAATGAGCAGTTCTTC.

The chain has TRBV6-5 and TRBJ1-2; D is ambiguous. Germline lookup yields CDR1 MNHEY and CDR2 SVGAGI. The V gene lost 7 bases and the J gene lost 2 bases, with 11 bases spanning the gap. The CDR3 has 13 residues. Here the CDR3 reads CASTSASNYGYTF. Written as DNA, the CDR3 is TGTGCCAGCACCTCTGCCTCAAACTATGGCTACACCTTC.

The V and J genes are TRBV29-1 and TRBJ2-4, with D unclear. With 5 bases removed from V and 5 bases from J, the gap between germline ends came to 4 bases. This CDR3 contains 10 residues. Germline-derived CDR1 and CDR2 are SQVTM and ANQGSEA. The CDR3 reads CSVSQNIQYF. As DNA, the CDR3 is TGCAGCGTTAGCCAAAACATTCAGTACTTC.

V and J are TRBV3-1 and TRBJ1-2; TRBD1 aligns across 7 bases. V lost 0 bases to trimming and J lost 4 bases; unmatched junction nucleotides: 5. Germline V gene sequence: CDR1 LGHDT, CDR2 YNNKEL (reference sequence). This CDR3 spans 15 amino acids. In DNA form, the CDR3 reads TGTGCCAGCAGCCAAGAAGGGGACAGCCCCTATGGCTACACCTTC. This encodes CASSQEGDSPYGYTF.

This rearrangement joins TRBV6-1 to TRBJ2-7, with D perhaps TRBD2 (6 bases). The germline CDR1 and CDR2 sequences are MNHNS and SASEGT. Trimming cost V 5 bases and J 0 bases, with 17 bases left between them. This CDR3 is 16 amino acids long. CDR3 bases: TGTGCCAGCAGTCCCCATGTGGGACTCGCCTCCTACGAGCAGTACTTC. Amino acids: CASSPHVGLASYEQYF.

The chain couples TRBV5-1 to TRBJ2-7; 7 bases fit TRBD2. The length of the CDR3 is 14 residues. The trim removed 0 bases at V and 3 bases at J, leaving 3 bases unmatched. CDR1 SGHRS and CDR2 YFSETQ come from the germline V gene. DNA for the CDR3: TGCGCCAGCAGCTTGGGAGGGGAGGGCTACGAGCAGTACTTC. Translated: CASSLGGEGYEQYF.

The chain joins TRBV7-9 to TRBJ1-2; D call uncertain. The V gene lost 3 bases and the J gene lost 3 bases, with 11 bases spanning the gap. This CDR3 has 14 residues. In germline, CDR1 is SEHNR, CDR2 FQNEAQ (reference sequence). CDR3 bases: TGTGCCAGCAGCTTGAAGAAGTTAGACTATGGCTACACCTTC. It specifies CASSLKKLDYGYTF.

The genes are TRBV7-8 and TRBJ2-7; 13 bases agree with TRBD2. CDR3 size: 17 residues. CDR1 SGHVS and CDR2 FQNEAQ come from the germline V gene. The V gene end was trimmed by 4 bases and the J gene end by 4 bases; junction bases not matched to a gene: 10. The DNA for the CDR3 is TGTGCCAGCAGCTACCGCCATGGACTAGCGGGAGCATACGAGCAGTACTTC. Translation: CASSYRHGLAGAYEQYF.

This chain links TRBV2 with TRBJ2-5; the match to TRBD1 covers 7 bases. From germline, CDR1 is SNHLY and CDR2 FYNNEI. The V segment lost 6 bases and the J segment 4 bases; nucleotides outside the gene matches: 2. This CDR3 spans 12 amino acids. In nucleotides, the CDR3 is TGTGCCAGCAGGGGACAGACAGAGACCCAGTACTTC. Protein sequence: CASRGQTETQYF.

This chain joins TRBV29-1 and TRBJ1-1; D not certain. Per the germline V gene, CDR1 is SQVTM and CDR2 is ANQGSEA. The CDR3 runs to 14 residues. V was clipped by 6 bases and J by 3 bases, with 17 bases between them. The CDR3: CSVPSRGLDTEAFF. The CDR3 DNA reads TGCAGCGTCCCATCCCGCGGGTTGGACACTGAAGCTTTCTTT.

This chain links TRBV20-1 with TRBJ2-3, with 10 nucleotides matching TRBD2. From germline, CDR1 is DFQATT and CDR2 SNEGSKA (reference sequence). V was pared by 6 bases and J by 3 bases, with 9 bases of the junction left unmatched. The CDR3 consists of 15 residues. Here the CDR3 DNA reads TGCAGTGCATTCCGGAGTAGCGGGGGGACAGATACGCAGTATTTT. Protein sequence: CSAFRSSGGTDTQYF.

The CDR3 is CASSVVDGEAFF. The CDR3 nucleotides read TGTGCCAGCAGCGTAGTAGACGGCGAAGCTTTCTTT. The genes are TRBV9 and TRBJ1-1; D not certain. The ends were cut back, 0 bases at V and 8 bases at J, with 8 bases in the middle. Germline lookup yields CDR1 SGDLS and CDR2 YYNGEE. The CDR3 loop spans 12 amino acids.

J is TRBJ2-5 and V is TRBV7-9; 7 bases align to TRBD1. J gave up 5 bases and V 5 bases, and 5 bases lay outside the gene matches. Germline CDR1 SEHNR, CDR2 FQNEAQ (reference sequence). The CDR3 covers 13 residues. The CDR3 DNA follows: TGTGCCAGCAGCCGGGACAGAGGGGAGACCCAGTACTTC. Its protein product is CASSRDRGETQYF.

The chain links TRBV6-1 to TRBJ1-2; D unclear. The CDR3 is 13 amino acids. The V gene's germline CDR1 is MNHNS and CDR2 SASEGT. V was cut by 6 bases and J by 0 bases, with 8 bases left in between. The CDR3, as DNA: TGTGCCAGCAGACCGCATGCTAACTATGGCTACACCTTC. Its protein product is CASRPHANYGYTF.

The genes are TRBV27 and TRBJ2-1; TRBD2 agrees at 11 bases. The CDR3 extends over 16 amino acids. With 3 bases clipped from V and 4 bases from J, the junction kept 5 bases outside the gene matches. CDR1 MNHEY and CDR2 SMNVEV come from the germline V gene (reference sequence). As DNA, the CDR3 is TGTGCCAGCAGTTTTAGCGGGGGGGTCCCTTACAATGAGCAGTTCTTC. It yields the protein CASSFSGGVPYNEQFF.

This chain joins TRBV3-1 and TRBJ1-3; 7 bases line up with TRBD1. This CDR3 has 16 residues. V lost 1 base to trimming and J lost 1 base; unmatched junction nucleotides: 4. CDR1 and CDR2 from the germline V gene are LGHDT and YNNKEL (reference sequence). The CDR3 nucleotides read TGTGCCAGCAGCCAAGGAGGGACAGTGTCTGGAAACACCATATATTTT. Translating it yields CASSQGGTVSGNTIYF.